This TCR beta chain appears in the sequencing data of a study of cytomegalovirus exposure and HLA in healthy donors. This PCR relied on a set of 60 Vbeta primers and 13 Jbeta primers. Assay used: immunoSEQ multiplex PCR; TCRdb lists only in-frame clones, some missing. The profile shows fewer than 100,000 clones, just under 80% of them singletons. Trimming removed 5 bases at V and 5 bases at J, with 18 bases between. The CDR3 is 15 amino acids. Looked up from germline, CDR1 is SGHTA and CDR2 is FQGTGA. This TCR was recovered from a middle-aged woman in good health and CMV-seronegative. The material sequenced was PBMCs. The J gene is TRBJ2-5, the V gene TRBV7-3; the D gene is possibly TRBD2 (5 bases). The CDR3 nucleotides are TGTGCCAGCAGCCCCCTTCACGGGGTCGGGGAGACCCAGTACTTC. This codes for CASSPLHGVGETQYF.